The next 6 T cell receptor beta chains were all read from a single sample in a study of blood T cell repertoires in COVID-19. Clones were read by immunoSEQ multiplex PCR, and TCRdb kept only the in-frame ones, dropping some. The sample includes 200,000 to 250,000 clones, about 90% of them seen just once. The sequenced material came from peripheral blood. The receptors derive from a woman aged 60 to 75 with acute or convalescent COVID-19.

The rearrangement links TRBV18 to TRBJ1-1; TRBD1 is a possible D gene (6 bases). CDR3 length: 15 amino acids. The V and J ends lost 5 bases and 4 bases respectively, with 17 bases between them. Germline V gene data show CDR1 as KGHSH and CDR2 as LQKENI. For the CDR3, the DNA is TGTGCCAGCTCAACCCAATCTACAGGGCCCACTGAAGCTTTCTTT. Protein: CASSTQSTGPTEAFF.

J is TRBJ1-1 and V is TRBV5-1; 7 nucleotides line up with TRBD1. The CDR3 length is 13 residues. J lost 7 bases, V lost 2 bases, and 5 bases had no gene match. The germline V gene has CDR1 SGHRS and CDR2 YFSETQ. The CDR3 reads CASSLRDSHEAFF. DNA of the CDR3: TGCGCCAGCAGCTTACGGGACAGCCATGAAGCTTTCTTT.

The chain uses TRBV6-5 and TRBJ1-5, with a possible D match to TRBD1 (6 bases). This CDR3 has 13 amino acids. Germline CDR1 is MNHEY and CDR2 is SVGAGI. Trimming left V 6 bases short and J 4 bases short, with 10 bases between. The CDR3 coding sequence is TGTGCCAGCAGCCCACAGGGTAATCAGCCCCAGCATTTT. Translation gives CASSPQGNQPQHF.

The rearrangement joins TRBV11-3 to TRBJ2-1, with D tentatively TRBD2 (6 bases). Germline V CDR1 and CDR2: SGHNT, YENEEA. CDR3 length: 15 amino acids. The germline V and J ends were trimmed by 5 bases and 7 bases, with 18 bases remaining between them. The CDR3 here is CASSPRRGRGNEQFF. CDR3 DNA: TGTGCCAGCAGCCCCCGGCGGGGACGGGGGAATGAGCAGTTCTTC.

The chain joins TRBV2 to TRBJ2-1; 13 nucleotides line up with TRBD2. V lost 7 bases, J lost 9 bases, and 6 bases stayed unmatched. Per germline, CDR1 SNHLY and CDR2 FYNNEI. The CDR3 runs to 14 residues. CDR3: CASTGTSGIVEQFF. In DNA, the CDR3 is TGTGCCAGCACGGGGACTAGCGGGATTGTTGAGCAGTTCTTC.

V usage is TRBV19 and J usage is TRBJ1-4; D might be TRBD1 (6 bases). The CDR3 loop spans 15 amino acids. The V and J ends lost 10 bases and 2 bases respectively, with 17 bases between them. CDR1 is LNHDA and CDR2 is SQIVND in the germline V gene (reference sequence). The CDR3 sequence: CATRQEEATNEKLFF. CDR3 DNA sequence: TGTGCCACTCGACAGGAGGAGGCGACTAATGAAAAACTGTTTTTT.